Described below is a single T cell receptor (beta chain) sequence and its context. The data stem from a study of blood T cell repertoires in COVID-19. Study-level background: Both acute and convalescent COVID-19 samples were obtained from the United States, Italy and Spain. The cDNA or gDNA used as material had been derived from T cells, B-cell-depleted T cells, or PBMCs.

This table comes from immunoSEQ multiplex PCR, and its TCRdb copy is limited to in-frame clones, with some not included. The sample has around 500,000 clones, approximately 87% seen once. The V and J ends lost 6 bases and 4 bases respectively, with 25 bases between them. The CDR3 sequence is 18 residues long. CDR1 LNHDA and CDR2 SQIVND come from the germline V gene (reference sequence). Cohorts were based on clinical histories the participants reported. Recovered Cohort 3 donors showed two negative PCRs, clearance, or symptom resolution. This chain joins TRBV19 and TRBJ2-1; tentative D call: TRBD2 (5 bases). The TCR originated in a woman in her forties who had recovered from COVID-19. What was sequenced was PBMCs or T cells enriched from blood (not recorded which). This CDR3 is CASSIRVDSEPLYNEQFF. The CDR3 nucleotides are TGTGCCAGTAGCATACGCGTGGATAGCGAACCTTTATACAATGAGCAGTTCTTC.